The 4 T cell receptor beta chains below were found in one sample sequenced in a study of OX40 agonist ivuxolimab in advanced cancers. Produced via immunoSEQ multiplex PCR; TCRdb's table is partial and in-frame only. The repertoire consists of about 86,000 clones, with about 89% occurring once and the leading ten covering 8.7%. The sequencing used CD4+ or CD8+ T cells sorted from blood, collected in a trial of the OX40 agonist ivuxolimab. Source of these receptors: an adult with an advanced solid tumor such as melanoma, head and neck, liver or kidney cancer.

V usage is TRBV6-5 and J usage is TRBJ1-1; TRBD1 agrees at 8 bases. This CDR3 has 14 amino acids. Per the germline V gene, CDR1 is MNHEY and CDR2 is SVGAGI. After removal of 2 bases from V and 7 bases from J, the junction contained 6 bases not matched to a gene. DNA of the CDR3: TGTGCCAGCAGTTACCTGACGGGACAGGATGAAGCTTTCTTT. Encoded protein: CASSYLTGQDEAFF.

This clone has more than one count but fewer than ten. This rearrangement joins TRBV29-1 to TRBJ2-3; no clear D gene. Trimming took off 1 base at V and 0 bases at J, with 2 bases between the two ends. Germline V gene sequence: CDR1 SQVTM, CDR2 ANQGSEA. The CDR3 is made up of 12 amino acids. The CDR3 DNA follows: TGCAGCGTTGAAGGGAGCACAGATACGCAGTATTTT. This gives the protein CSVEGSTDTQYF.

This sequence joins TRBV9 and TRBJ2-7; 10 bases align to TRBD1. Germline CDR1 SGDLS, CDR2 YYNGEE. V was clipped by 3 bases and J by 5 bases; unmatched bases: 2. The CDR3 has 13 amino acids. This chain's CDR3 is CASSEDRGDEQYF. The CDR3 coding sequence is TGTGCCAGCAGCGAGGACAGGGGGGACGAGCAGTACTTC.

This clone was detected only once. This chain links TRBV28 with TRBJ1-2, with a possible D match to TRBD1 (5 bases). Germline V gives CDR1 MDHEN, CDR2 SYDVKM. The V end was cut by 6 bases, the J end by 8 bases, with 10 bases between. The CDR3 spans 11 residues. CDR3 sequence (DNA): TGTGCCAGCAGAGACAGCCAGGGCTACACCTTC. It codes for CASRDSQGYTF.